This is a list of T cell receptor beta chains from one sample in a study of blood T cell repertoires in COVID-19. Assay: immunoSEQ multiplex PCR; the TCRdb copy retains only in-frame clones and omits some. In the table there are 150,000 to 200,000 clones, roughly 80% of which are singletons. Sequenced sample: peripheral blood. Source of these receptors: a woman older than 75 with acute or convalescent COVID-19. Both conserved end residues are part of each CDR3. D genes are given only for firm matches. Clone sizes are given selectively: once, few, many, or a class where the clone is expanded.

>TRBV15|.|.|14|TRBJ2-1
TGTGCCACCAGCAGGGCGTTAGCTCCCGGATTGTTAGTCTTC
CATSRALAPGLLVF
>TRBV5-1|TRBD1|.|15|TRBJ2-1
TGCGCCAGCAGCTTCTGGGGGGACAGGACGGATGAGCAGTTCTTC
CASSFWGDRTDEQFF
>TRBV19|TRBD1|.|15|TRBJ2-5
TGTGCCAGTAGGCCTACAGGGGGCTCGCAAGAGACCCAGTACTTC
CASRPTGGSQETQYF
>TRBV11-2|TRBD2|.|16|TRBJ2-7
TGTGCCAGCAGCCACCCTAGCGGGATTAGCTCCTACGAGCAGTACTTC
CASSHPSGISSYEQYF
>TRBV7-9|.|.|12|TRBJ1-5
TGTGCCACCGGGCGGGGCAATCAGCCCCAGCATTTT
CATGRGNQPQHF
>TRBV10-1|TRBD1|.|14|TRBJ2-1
TGCGCCAGCAGCACAGGGGCAAGCTACAATGAGCAGTTCTTC
CASSTGASYNEQFF
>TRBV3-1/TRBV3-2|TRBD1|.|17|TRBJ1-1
TGTGCCAGCAGTCAACCAGGACAGGGTGTATATAACACTGAAGCTTTCTTT
CASSQPGQGVYNTEAFF
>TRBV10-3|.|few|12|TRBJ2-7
TGTGCCATCAGTACAGCAGGTTACGAGCAGTACTTC
CAISTAGYEQYF
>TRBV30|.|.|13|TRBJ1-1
TGTGCCTGGACCGTCGGAGAGGACACTGAAGCTTTCTTT
CAWTVGEDTEAFF
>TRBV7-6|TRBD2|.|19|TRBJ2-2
TGTGCCAGCAGTTTGGAAACTAGCGGGAGCTGGAGGGACACCGGGGAGCTGTTTTTT
CASSLETSGSWRDTGELFF
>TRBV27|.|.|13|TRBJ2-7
TGTGCCAGCAGTAGGACAGAGACCTACGAGCAGTACTTC
CASSRTETYEQYF
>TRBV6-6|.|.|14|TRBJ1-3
TGTGCCAGCAACCCCACAGGGTCTGGAAACACCATATATTTT
CASNPTGSGNTIYF
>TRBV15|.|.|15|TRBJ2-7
TGTGCCACCAGCAGAGGAGGTCTCAGCTCCTACGAGCAGTACTTC
CATSRGGLSSYEQYF
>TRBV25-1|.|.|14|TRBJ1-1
TGTGCCAGCAGTAGAAAGGGGCAGTACACTGAAGCTTTCTTT
CASSRKGQYTEAFF
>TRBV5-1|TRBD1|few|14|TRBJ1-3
TGCGCCAGCAGTCCTCCGGGACAGGGAAACACCATATATTTT
CASSPPGQGNTIYF
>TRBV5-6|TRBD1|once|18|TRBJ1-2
TGTGCCAGCAGCTTGGCGCGGACAGGGGCCGGGGCTTACTATGGCTACACCTTC
CASSLARTGAGAYYGYTF
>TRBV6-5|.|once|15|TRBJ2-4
TGTGCCAGCAGTTACGGAGACAGAGCCAAAAACATTCAGTACTTC
CASSYGDRAKNIQYF
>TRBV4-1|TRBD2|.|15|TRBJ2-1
TGCGCCAGCAGCCAGGGCTCAGCGGGGGACAATGAGCAGTTCTTC
CASSQGSAGDNEQFF
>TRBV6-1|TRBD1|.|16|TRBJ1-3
TGTGCCAGCAGTGGGGGACAGACTTTCTCTGGAAACACCATATATTTT
CASSGGQTFSGNTIYF
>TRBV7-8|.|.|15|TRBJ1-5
TGTGCCAGCAGCTTAGATGGGGGGATCAATCAGCCCCAGCATTTT
CASSLDGGINQPQHF
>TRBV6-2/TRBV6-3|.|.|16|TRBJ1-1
TGTGCCAGCAGTTACTCGTTACAGGGAATGAACACTGAAGCTTTCTTT
CASSYSLQGMNTEAFF
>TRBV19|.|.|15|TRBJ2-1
TGTGCCAGTAGATCGACTCCCTACTCCTACAATGAGCAGTTCTTC
CASRSTPYSYNEQFF
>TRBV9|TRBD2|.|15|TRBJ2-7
TGTGCCAGCAGCGGGGGGACTAGCGGGAACTACGAGCAGTACTTC
CASSGGTSGNYEQYF
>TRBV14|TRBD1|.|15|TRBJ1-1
TGTGCCAGCAGCCCGGACAGGGGGCGGGCTACTGAAGCTTTCTTT
CASSPDRGRATEAFF
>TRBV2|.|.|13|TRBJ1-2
TGTGCCAGCAGCGAGTCAACCAACTATGGCTACACCTTC
CASSESTNYGYTF
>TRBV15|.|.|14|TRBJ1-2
TGTGCCACCCGGTCAGGGAACACTAACTATGGCTACACCTTC
CATRSGNTNYGYTF
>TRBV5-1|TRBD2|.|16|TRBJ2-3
TGCGCCAGCAGCTTAGGACTAGCGGGGGGGCCCGATACGCAGTATTTT
CASSLGLAGGPDTQYF
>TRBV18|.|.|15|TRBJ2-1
TGTGCCAGCTCACCGGGTCAACAGAATTACAATGAGCAGTTCTTC
CASSPGQQNYNEQFF
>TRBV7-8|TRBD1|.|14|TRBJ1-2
TGTGCCATCGACAAAGGACAGGGAGGCTATGGCTACACCTTC
CAIDKGQGGYGYTF
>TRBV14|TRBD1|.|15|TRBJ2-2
TGTGCCAGCAGACCCTGGGACAGGGCTGCCGGGGAGCTGTTTTTT
CASRPWDRAAGELFF
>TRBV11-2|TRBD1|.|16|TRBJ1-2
TGTGCCAGCAGCTTAGGCTCGGGACAGGGAGGTTTCGGCTACACCTTC
CASSLGSGQGGFGYTF
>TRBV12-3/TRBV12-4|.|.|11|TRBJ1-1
TGTGCCAGCAGGCCGGGGAGGGACGCTTTCTTT
CASRPGRDAFF
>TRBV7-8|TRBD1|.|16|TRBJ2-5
TGTGCCAGCAGCTTAGGGGCCGGGACAGCCGAAGAGACCCAGTACTTC
CASSLGAGTAEETQYF
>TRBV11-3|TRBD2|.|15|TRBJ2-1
TGTGCCAGCAGCTTATTGACTAGCGGGAGAGGCGAGCAGTTCTTC
CASSLLTSGRGEQFF
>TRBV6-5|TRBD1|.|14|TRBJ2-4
TGTGCCAGCAGTTACGGGGGACAGGGTGAGCGGAAGTACTTC
CASSYGGQGERKYF
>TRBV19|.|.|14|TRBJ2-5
TGTGCCAGTAGTATGGTGGGGGGAGAGAGGACCCAGTACTTC
CASSMVGGERTQYF
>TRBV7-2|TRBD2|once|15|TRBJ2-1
TGTGCCAGCAGTCTACTAGCGGGAGGAAGGGTTGAGCAGTTCTTC
CASSLLAGGRVEQFF
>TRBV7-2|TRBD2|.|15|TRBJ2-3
TGTGCCAGCAGCTCTCTAGCGGGGTCCACATATACGCAGTATTTT
CASSSLAGSTYTQYF
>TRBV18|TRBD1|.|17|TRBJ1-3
TGTGCCAGCTCACCACTGACAGGGGGTTCAATCGGAAACACCATATATTTT
CASSPLTGGSIGNTIYF
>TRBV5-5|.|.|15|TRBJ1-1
TGTGCCAGCAGCTCCAACTTGGAGGGGAGCACTGAAGCTTTCTTT
CASSSNLEGSTEAFF
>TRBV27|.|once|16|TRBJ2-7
TGTGCCAGCAGTCCTTATGAGGCCTCTCGGTCCTACGAGCAGTACTTC
CASSPYEASRSYEQYF
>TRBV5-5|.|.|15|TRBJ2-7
TGTGCCAGCAGTTCACAGGGCTCGGGTTCCTACGAGCAGTACTTC
CASSSQGSGSYEQYF
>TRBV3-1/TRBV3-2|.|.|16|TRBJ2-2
TGTGCCAGCAGCCCGTTCACGGGCCCAGGGACCGGGGAGCTGTTTTTT
CASSPFTGPGTGELFF
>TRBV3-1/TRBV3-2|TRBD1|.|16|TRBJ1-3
TGTGCCAGCAGCCACCCCGGGACAGGCCCTGGAAACACCATATATTTT
CASSHPGTGPGNTIYF
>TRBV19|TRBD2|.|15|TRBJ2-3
TGTGCCAGTAGTATCACAGCGGGAGACACAGATACGCAGTATTTT
CASSITAGDTDTQYF
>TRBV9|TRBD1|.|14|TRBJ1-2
TGTGCCAGCAGCGTAGGGGACAGGGTCTATGGCTACACCTTC
CASSVGDRVYGYTF
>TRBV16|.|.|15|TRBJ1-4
TGTGCCAGCAGCCAAACCAGGGCCACTAATGAAAAACTGTTTTTT
CASSQTRATNEKLFF
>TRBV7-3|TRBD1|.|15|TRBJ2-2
TGTGCCAGCAGCTTCCGCGGACAGGGATACGGGGAGCTGTTTTTT
CASSFRGQGYGELFF
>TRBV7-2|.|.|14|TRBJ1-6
TGTGCCAGCAGCTTACAGGGGTATAATTCACCCCTCCACTTT
CASSLQGYNSPLHF
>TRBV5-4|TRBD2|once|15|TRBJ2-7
TGTGCCAGCAGCTTGGCCAGCGGGGCCTCCTACGAGCAGTACTTC
CASSLASGASYEQYF